Listed below are T cell receptor beta chains from one sample, sequenced in a study of blood T cell repertoires in COVID-19. Produced via immunoSEQ multiplex PCR; TCRdb's table is partial and in-frame only. The sample lists about 130,000 clones, about 80% occurring once. Sequences were obtained from PBMCs or T cells enriched from blood (not recorded which). The receptor set was obtained from a man between 45 and 60 years old who had recovered from COVID-19. CDR3s include the opening cysteine and the closing phenylalanine or tryptophan. Size is omitted from some rows. Given values are once, few, many or a class for expanded clones.

TRBJ1-5	NA	TRBV28	CASSTGFSQPQHF
TRBJ1-1	NA	TRBV9	CASSARTGASHEAFF
TRBJ2-1	NA	TRBV7-2	CASSSSRQEQFF
TRBJ2-3	NA	TRBV24-1	CATSDQLAGGGDTQYF
TRBJ2-7	NA	TRBV3-1/TRBV3-2	CASSQGQGPYEQYF
TRBJ1-2	NA	TRBV6-2/TRBV6-3	CASSPGQGAFGYTF
TRBJ2-3	NA	TRBV5-4	CASRERFGSTDTQYF
TRBJ1-1	once	TRBV12-3/TRBV12-4	CASRGQGNTEAFF
TRBJ1-2	few	TRBV28	CASYDRAGGYTF
TRBJ2-1	once	TRBV20-1	CSASRLERLAGGRHYNEQFF
TRBJ2-5	NA	TRBV7-2	CASSQGGGAKTQYF
TRBJ2-5	NA	TRBV5-4	CASSKPGQGEETQYF
TRBJ1-5	NA	TRBV30	CAWSLWGEQPQHF
TRBJ1-2	NA	TRBV11-2	CASSLGWTGYTF
TRBJ2-1	many	TRBV18	CASSPKAPGQGSYNEQFF
TRBJ2-5	NA	TRBV5-1	CASSPRVAGGRETQYF
TRBJ2-1	once	TRBV28	CANHSRDRVPQRGEQFF
TRBJ1-1	NA	TRBV7-3	CASSLLTGNEAFF
TRBJ1-1	NA	TRBV19	CASRPHDETEAFF
TRBJ2-7	NA	TRBV28	CASSFGEQYF
TRBJ1-5	NA	TRBV28	CASRSGTGNQPQHF
TRBJ2-1	NA	TRBV7-9	CASSFGGQFDEQFF
TRBJ2-5	once	TRBV4-1	CASSQNRGRVETQYF
TRBJ1-6	many	TRBV7-8	CASSLAVGGSGNNSPLHF
TRBJ1-1	few	TRBV19	CASGNRGFTEAFF
TRBJ1-6	NA	TRBV12-3/TRBV12-4	CASRGQGYSPLHF
TRBJ2-1	NA	TRBV11-2	CASSWPGSYNEQFF
TRBJ2-3	NA	TRBV3-1/TRBV3-2	CASSQDPTGITDTQYF
TRBJ1-6	NA	TRBV4-3	CASSQDSGGNNSPLHF
TRBJ2-5	few	TRBV6-4	CASSELADRGTQYF
TRBJ1-4	NA	TRBV19	CATLGQTPHEKLFF
TRBJ1-2	NA	TRBV6-5	CASSYGGAGTENGYTF
TRBJ1-5	NA	TRBV4-1	CASSQDLNPTGRATVDF
TRBJ1-1	NA	TRBV27	CASSSSLNTEAFF
TRBJ2-2	many	TRBV6-2/TRBV6-3	CASSSINANTGELFF
TRBJ1-2	few	TRBV5-1	CASSLYTGGRGYTF
TRBJ1-5	NA	TRBV11-2	CASSLDRDRVFQPQHF
TRBJ2-3	NA	TRBV19	CASTSGRGTTDTQYF
TRBJ1-3	NA	TRBV18	CASSQDVSGNTIYF
TRBJ1-1	NA	TRBV19	CASSSSGTGWANTEAFF
TRBJ2-2	NA	TRBV5-1	CASSLIRARTFTGELFF
TRBJ1-1	NA	TRBV9	CASSQGFGTEAFF
TRBJ2-3	NA	TRBV27	CASSLGLADTDTQYF
TRBJ1-1	NA	TRBV27	CASSSPSGTGTNTEAFF
TRBJ1-1	NA	TRBV9	CASSVDPGGPEAFF
TRBJ1-1	NA	TRBV28	CASSSGQGGAEAFF
TRBJ1-3	few	TRBV9	CASSVESSGNTIYF
TRBJ1-4	NA	TRBV15	CATSRGDRGDEKLFF
TRBJ1-3	NA	TRBV6-4	CASSSPGGGSGNTIYF
TRBJ1-1	few	TRBV7-2	CASSRQGTAEAFF
TRBJ1-3	NA	TRBV6-5	CASSYSGVGGNTIYF
TRBJ1-6	NA	TRBV7-3	CASARGQGSPLHF